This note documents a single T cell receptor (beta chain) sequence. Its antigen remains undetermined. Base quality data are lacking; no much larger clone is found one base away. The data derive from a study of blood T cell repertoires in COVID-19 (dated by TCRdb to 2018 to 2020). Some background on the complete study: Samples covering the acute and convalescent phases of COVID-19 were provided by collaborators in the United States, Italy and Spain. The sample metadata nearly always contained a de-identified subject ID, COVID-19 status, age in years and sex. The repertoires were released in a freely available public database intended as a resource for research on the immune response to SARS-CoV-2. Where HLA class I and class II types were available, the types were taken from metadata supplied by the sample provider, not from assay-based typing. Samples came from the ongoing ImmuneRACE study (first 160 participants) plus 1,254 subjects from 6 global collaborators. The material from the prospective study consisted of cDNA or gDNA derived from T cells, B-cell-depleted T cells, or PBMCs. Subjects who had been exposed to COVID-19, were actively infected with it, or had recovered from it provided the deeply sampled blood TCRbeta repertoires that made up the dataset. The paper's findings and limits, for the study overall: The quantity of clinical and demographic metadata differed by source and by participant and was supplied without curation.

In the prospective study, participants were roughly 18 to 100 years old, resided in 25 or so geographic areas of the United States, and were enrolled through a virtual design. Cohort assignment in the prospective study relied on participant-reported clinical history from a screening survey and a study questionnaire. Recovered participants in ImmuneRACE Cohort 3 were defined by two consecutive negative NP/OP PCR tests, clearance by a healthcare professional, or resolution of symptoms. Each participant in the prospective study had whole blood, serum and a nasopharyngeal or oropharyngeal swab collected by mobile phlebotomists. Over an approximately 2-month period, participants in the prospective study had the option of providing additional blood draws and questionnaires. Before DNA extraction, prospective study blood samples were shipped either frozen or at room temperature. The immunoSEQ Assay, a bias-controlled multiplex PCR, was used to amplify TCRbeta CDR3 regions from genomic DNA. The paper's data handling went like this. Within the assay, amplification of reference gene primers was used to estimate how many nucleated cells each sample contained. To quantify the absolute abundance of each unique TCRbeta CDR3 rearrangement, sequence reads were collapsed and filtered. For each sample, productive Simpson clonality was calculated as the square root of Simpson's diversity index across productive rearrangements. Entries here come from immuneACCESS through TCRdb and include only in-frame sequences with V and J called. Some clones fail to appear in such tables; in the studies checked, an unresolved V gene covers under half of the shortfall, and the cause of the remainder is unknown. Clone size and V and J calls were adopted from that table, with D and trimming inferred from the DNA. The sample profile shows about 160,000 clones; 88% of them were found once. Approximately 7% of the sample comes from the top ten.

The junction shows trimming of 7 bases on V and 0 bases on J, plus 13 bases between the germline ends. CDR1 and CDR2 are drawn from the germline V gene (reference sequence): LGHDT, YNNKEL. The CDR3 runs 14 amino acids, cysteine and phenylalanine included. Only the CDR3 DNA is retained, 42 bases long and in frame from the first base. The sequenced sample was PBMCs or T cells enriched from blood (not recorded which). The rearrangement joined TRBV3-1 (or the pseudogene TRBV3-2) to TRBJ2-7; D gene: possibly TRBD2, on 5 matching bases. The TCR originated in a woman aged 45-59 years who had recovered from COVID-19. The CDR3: CASNRTDSSYEQYF. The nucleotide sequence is TGTGCCAGCAACCGAACGGACTCCTCCTACGAGCAGTACTTC.